A single sample gave rise to the 32 T cell receptor beta chains below, sequenced in a study of cytomegalovirus exposure and HLA in healthy donors. Both 60 Vbeta primers and 13 Jbeta primers went into the PCR. Profiling relied on immunoSEQ multiplex PCR, and the TCRdb table lists in-frame clones only, not all of them. The sample lists 95,000 to 100,000 clones; about four fifths were seen once. The specimen was PBMCs. The receptor source for this set is a woman aged 40-49 years in good health and CMV-seronegative.

The genes are TRBV14 and TRBJ2-7; D unclear. From germline, CDR1 is SGHDN and CDR2 FVKESK. Trimming pared 1 base from V and 7 bases from J, leaving 8 bases between. This CDR3 has 12 residues. The CDR3 region is CASSQVMSEQYF. The CDR3, as DNA: TGTGCCAGCAGCCAAGTAATGAGTGAGCAGTACTTC.

V gene TRBV6-6 combines with J gene TRBJ2-3, with 9 bases fitting TRBD1. Germline CDR1 is MNHNY and CDR2 is SVGAGI (reference sequence). The CDR3 consists of 16 residues. V lost 0 bases and J lost 2; bases outside the gene matches: 3. CDR3 bases: TGTGCCAGCAGTTACTCGAGGGACAGGGTCACAGATACGCAGTATTTT. Translated, it gives CASSYSRDRVTDTQYF.

The J gene is TRBJ2-1, the V gene TRBV4-1; 10 positions agree with TRBD1. Losses at the gene ends were 4 bases for V and 7 bases for J; bases not matched to a gene: 7. CDR3 length: 15 amino acids. Germline assignment: CDR1 MGHRA and CDR2 YSYEKL. In DNA, the CDR3 is TGCGCCAGCAGCCCCGGGACAGGGGCGGGGAATGAGCAGTTCTTC. It is translated as CASSPGTGAGNEQFF.

The V gene is TRBV9, the J gene TRBJ1-1; D remains ambiguous. V dropped 4 bases and J dropped 5 bases, with 15 bases sitting between them. Germline lookup yields CDR1 SGDLS and CDR2 YYNGEE. This CDR3 contains 14 residues. CDR3 bases: TGTGCCAGCAGCCCAGGTTACCGGAAAACTGAAGCTTTCTTT. Translation: CASSPGYRKTEAFF.

V usage is TRBV7-9 and J usage is TRBJ1-3, with no clear D. Trimming stripped 1 base from V and 4 bases from J, with 8 bases between. The CDR3 has 14 residues. Germline CDR1 SEHNR, CDR2 FQNEAQ (reference sequence). CDR3 DNA: TGTGCCAGCAGCTTAGGAGAAAACGGAAACACCATATATTTT. Its translation is CASSLGENGNTIYF.

The chain joins TRBV10-1 to TRBJ2-1, with a tentative D call TRBD2 (6 bases). Trimming removed 0 bases at V and 7 bases at J, with 7 bases between. This CDR3 is 13 amino acids long. Germline values: CDR1 WNHNN, CDR2 SYGVQD (reference sequence). The CDR3 spells CASSESAGNEQFF. As DNA, the CDR3 is TGCGCCAGCAGTGAGTCGGCGGGGAATGAGCAGTTCTTC.

This chain links TRBV11-2 with TRBJ2-3, with 8 positions matching TRBD1. The CDR3 is 16 amino acids. Per germline, CDR1 SGHAT and CDR2 FQNNGV. V gave up 5 bases and J gave up 3 bases; unmatched junction bases: 10. The chain's CDR3 is CASSVVRDRRTDTQYF. As DNA, the CDR3 is TGTGCCAGCAGCGTAGTCCGGGACAGGAGGACAGATACGCAGTATTTT.

V and J are TRBV5-1 and TRBJ2-7; 7 bases match TRBD1. This CDR3 has 13 amino acids. V was clipped by 4 bases and J by 1 base; unmatched bases: 2. Germline CDR1 and CDR2: SGHRS and YFSETQ. The CDR3 sequence is CASSGTVSYEQYF. The CDR3 DNA reads as TGCGCCAGCAGCGGGACAGTTTCCTACGAGCAGTACTTC.

The chain joins TRBV2 to TRBJ2-7; 8 bases are shared with TRBD1. V was pared by 8 bases and J by 1 base, with 1 base of the junction left unmatched. The germline CDR1 and CDR2 sequences are SNHLY and FYNNEI. The CDR3 length is 12 residues. The CDR3 protein is CASHRGSYEQYF. In DNA, the CDR3 is TGTGCCAGCCACAGGGGGTCCTACGAGCAGTACTTC.

The chain employs TRBV6-1 and TRBJ2-3; 7 nucleotides line up with TRBD1. The junction had 13 bases not matched to a gene; V was cut back by 2 bases and J by 11 bases. CDR1 is MNHNS and CDR2 is SASEGT in the germline V gene. This CDR3 is 15 amino acids long. The CDR3 sequence: CASSERTGTEGGQYF. CDR3 bases: TGTGCCAGCAGTGAACGAACCGGGACAGAAGGTGGGCAGTATTTT.

The chain couples TRBV5-1 to TRBJ2-2, with a tentative D call TRBD2 (5 bases). Germline lookup yields CDR1 SGHRS and CDR2 YFSETQ. The CDR3 consists of 13 residues. V was pared by 4 bases and J by 6 bases, with 10 bases between. CDR3 bases: TGCGCCAGCAGCGCTTTAGCGTCCGGGGAGCTGTTTTTT. This translates into CASSALASGELFF.

The gene calls are TRBV15 and TRBJ2-1; the match to TRBD2 covers 14 bases. CDR3 size: 17 residues. V shed 3 bases, J shed 6 bases, and the junction held 7 bases outside the gene matches. CDR1 and CDR2 (germline): LNHNV, YYDKDF (reference sequence). The CDR3 loop is CATSRTGLAGARNEQFF. The CDR3 nucleotides read TGTGCCACCAGCAGGACGGGACTAGCGGGGGCCCGCAATGAGCAGTTCTTC.

This sequence joins TRBV7-2 and TRBJ2-4, with 10 bases aligning to TRBD1. Per the germline V gene, CDR1 is SGHTA and CDR2 is FQGNSA. V lost 5 bases, J lost 9 bases, and 10 bases stayed unmatched. The CDR3 has 15 residues. The CDR3 DNA reads TGTGCCAGCAGCCAGCCGACAGGGGGCGCGGGCATTCAGTACTTC. As protein: CASSQPTGGAGIQYF.

The CDR3, as DNA: TGTGCCTGGAGTCCAGACAGGGCGGACTATGGCTACACCTTC. This gives the protein CAWSPDRADYGYTF. The chain has TRBV30 and TRBJ1-2, with 7 bases identical to TRBD1. The CDR3 has 14 residues. V was pared by 2 bases and J by 3 bases, with 6 bases of the junction left unmatched. Germline CDR1 and CDR2: GTSNPN and SVGIG (reference sequence).

V and J are TRBV5-1 and TRBJ1-1; 11 nucleotides match TRBD1. The CDR3 totals 16 residues. With 2 bases clipped from V and 0 bases from J, the junction kept 3 bases outside the gene matches. Germline CDR1 is SGHRS and CDR2 is YFSETQ. CDR3 sequence (DNA): TGCGCCAGCAGCTTAGGGACAGGGGGGATGAACACTGAAGCTTTCTTT. Translated: CASSLGTGGMNTEAFF.

The chain combines TRBV7-9 with TRBJ2-2, with 10 bases identical to TRBD1. Germline V gene data show CDR1 as SEHNR and CDR2 as FQNEAQ (reference sequence). V lost 6 bases to trimming and J lost 3 bases; unmatched junction nucleotides: 7. The CDR3 extends over 16 amino acids. In DNA, the CDR3 is TGTGCCAGCAGGGAGAGGGACAGGGGCCACACCGGGGAGCTGTTTTTT. Protein: CASRERDRGHTGELFF.

This chain connects TRBV5-4 to TRBJ2-5, with D possibly being TRBD1 (6 bases). TRBJ2-7 explains the end of the DNA better; the J call may be wrong. The CDR3 loop spans 17 amino acids. Germline V gene sequence: CDR1 SGHNT, CDR2 YYREEE (reference sequence). The CDR3 sequence: CASSLADSSLGLYEQYF. In DNA form, the CDR3 reads TGTGCCAGCAGCTTGGCGGACAGTTCTTTAGGGCTCTACGAGCAGTACTTC.

The chain carries TRBV29-1 and TRBJ1-2; TRBD1 agrees at 7 bases. The CDR3 contains 13 residues. Trimming removed 4 bases from V and 2 bases from J; junction bases left unmatched: 4. Looked up from germline, CDR1 is SQVTM and CDR2 is ANQGSEA. The CDR3 loop reads CSVALTGNYGYTF. CDR3 DNA sequence: TGCAGCGTTGCCCTGACAGGGAACTATGGCTACACCTTC.

This clone was seen a few times. The chain couples TRBV9 to TRBJ2-5; 12 bases agree with TRBD2. With the DNA end fitting TRBJ2-7 better, the J assignment may be wrong. This CDR3 is 14 amino acids long. Germline lookup yields CDR1 SGDLS and CDR2 YYNGEE. CDR3 coding DNA: TGTGCCAGCAGCGCGAGACTAGCGGGGGACGAGCAGTACTTC. Its protein product is CASSARLAGDEQYF.

This clone was seen only once. The CDR3 bases are TGTGCCATCGGGGAACGGGGGGGCGACGGGGAGCTGTTTTTT. Protein sequence: CAIGERGGDGELFF. The chain couples TRBV10-3 to TRBJ2-2; 8 nucleotides agree with TRBD2. Germline V gives CDR1 ENHRY, CDR2 SYGVKD. V was clipped by 8 bases and J by 7 bases; unmatched bases: 9. This CDR3 contains 14 residues.

The J gene is TRBJ2-7, the V gene TRBV14, with D possibly being TRBD2 (6 bases). This CDR3 spans 15 amino acids. V lost 0 bases, J lost 0 bases, and 9 bases lay in between. Germline V CDR1 and CDR2: SGHDN, FVKESK. The CDR3 is CASSQDDGSSYEQYF. The CDR3 DNA is TGTGCCAGCAGCCAAGACGACGGGAGCTCCTACGAGCAGTACTTC. The full variable domain, its missing parts supplied by reference TRBV14 and TRBJ2-7, is EAGVTQFPSHSVIEKGQTVTLRCDPISGHDNLYWYRRVMGKEIKFLLHFVKESKQDESGMPNNRFLAERTGGTYSTLKVQPAELEDSGVYFCASSQDDGSSYEQYFGPGTRLTVT.

J is TRBJ2-5 and V is TRBV7-2, with 10 bases identical to TRBD2. Germline trimming cut 2 bases from V and 5 bases from J; bases unmatched to any gene: 5. The CDR3 extends over 15 amino acids. Germline values: CDR1 SGHTA, CDR2 FQGNSA. The CDR3, as DNA: TGTGCCAGCAGCTTATTAGCGGGGGGCTGGGAGACCCAGTACTTC. It yields the protein CASSLLAGGWETQYF.

This clone appeared a few times. The chain combines TRBV29-1 with TRBJ2-2; 8 nucleotides match TRBD1. The CDR3 runs 13 residues. The V gene's germline CDR1 is SQVTM and CDR2 ANQGSEA. V was pared by 7 bases and J by 4 bases, with 5 bases of the junction left unmatched. CDR3 DNA sequence: TGCAGCGGTCGGACAGGGAGCACCGGGGAGCTGTTTTTT. Translating it yields CSGRTGSTGELFF.

This chain links TRBV11-2 with TRBJ1-5; D remains ambiguous. Trimming took off 7 bases at V and 6 bases at J, with 7 bases between the two ends. The CDR3 consists of 11 residues. Germline CDR1 reads SGHAT; CDR2 reads FQNNGV. CDR3 protein: CASIAGQPQHF. The CDR3 region has the DNA TGTGCCAGCATTGCGGGTCAGCCCCAGCATTTT.

In this sample, this clone turned up a few times. V is TRBV7-9 and J is TRBJ2-6; 8 nucleotides line up with TRBD1. V lost 6 bases, J lost 0 bases, and 13 bases stayed unmatched. The CDR3 has 19 amino acids. Germline V lookup: CDR1 SEHNR, CDR2 FQNEAQ (reference sequence). The CDR3 loop reads CASSSTGGRPFSGANVLTF. The CDR3 bases are TGTGCCAGCAGTTCTACAGGGGGGCGACCGTTCTCTGGGGCCAACGTCCTGACTTTC.

This sequence joins TRBV10-3 and TRBJ2-7, with D perhaps TRBD1 (5 bases). Germline CDR1 is ENHRY and CDR2 is SYGVKD. CDR3 length: 14 residues. Deletions cut 3 bases from V and 4 bases from J, with 13 bases between. CDR3 bases: TGTGCCATCAGTGACCAAGGACAACGTTACGAGCAGTACTTC. It specifies CAISDQGQRYEQYF.

The J gene is TRBJ2-2, the V gene TRBV27; D remains unclear. This CDR3 region has 12 residues. V lost 3 bases and J 6 bases, leaving 5 bases between the germline ends. Germline CDR1 and CDR2: MNHEY and SMNVEV (reference sequence). DNA for the CDR3: TGTGCCAGCAGTTTTTGGCCCGGGGAGCTGTTTTTT. Translating gives CASSFWPGELFF.

The chain is built from TRBV13 and TRBJ2-3; 12 bases fit TRBD2. V gave up 2 bases and J gave up 2 bases; unmatched junction bases: 11. This CDR3 is built from 19 residues. In germline, CDR1 is PRHDT, CDR2 FYEKMQ (reference sequence). The CDR3 nucleotides are TGTGCCAGCAGCTTATTCGTCCTAGCGGGAGGGCGGGACACAGATACGCAGTATTTT. Its translation is CASSLFVLAGGRDTDTQYF. The full variable domain, with the rest looked up from reference TRBV13 and TRBJ2-3, is AAGVIQSPRHLIKEKRETATLKCYPIPRHDTVYWYQQGPGQDPQFLISFYEKMQSDKGSIPDRFSAQQFSDYHSELNMSSLELGDSALYFCASSLFVLAGGRDTDTQYFGPGTRLTVL.

The rearrangement uses TRBV4-1 and TRBJ1-4; the D is unclear. The CDR3 contains 16 residues. Germline V gene lookup returns CDR1 MGHRA and CDR2 YSYEKL. With 4 bases removed from V and 1 base from J, the gap between germline ends came to 13 bases. The CDR3 here is CASSLVEGGTNEKLFF. Here the CDR3 DNA reads TGCGCCAGCAGCCTCGTAGAGGGTGGAACTAATGAAAAACTGTTTTTT.

The gene calls are TRBV19 and TRBJ1-5; the D gene is possibly TRBD1 (6 bases). V was pared by 5 bases and J by 3 bases, with 8 bases between. Germline assignment: CDR1 LNHDA and CDR2 SQIVND (reference sequence). This CDR3 has 13 residues. The CDR3 sequence: CASSWTDNQPQHF. CDR3 DNA sequence: TGTGCCAGTAGTTGGACAGACAATCAGCCCCAGCATTTT.

The chain couples TRBV7-2 to TRBJ2-5, with TRBD2 identical over 11 bases. CDR1 SGHTA and CDR2 FQGNSA come from the germline V gene. This CDR3 has 14 amino acids. Trimming removed 5 bases from V and 3 bases from J; junction bases left unmatched: 2. This chain's CDR3 is CASSLTSGEETQYF. CDR3 sequence (DNA): TGTGCCAGCAGCCTGACTAGCGGGGAAGAGACCCAGTACTTC.

Notes on this clone: A junction end diverges from the germline sequence, so it may reflect a read error. The chain links TRBV5-4 to TRBJ1-3; 7 bases line up with TRBD1. The germline CDR1 and CDR2 sequences are SGHNT and YYREEE (reference sequence). The CDR3 loop spans 15 amino acids. In nucleotides, the CDR3 is TGTGCCGGCAGCTCGGGACAGTTAGCTGGAAACACCATATATTTT. Amino acids: CAGSSGQLAGNTIYF.